These T cell receptor beta chains were read from a single sample in a study of control samples from healthy donors and cancer patients. Data came from immunoSEQ multiplex PCR; TCRdb stores just in-frame clones and leaves some out. The sample records tens of thousands of clones, roughly 90% being singletons. The sequenced sample was blood. Receptors originate from a woman aged 70-85 years in good health. CDR3s include the opening cysteine and the closing phenylalanine or tryptophan. D genes are given only for firm matches. Not every row has a clone size; where given, it reads once, few, many or a size class.

j_call | clone_size | d_call | v_call | cdr3_nt | cdr3_aa
TRBJ1-5 | - | - | TRBV7-9 | TGTGCCAGCAGCCCAGACGGCAATCAGCCCCAGCATTTT | CASSPDGNQPQHF
TRBJ1-1 | - | TRBD1 | TRBV9 | TGTGCCAGCAGCGTAGGGGACAGGGGAGGGAACACTGAAGCTTTCTTT | CASSVGDRGGNTEAFF
TRBJ1-2 | - | TRBD1 | TRBV7-8 | TGTGCCAGCAGCTTAGTTCAGGGGGGCGGTGGCTACACCTTC | CASSLVQGGGGYTF
TRBJ1-1 | - | - | TRBV2 | TGTGCCAGCATTGAGTACACTGAAGCTTTCTTT | CASIEYTEAFF
TRBJ2-3 | once | TRBD2 | TRBV5-4 | TGTGCCAGCAGCTCCTCGGTGGGAGCGGGGGGCACAGATACGCAGTATTTT | CASSSSVGAGGTDTQYF
TRBJ1-5 | - | - | TRBV15 | TGTGCCACCAGCAGAGGTCGAGTCGGTAGCAATCAGCCCCAGCATTTT | CATSRGRVGSNQPQHF
TRBJ2-5 | - | - | TRBV6-6 | TGTGCCAGCAGTTACTCTGAGACCCAGTACTTC | CASSYSETQYF
TRBJ1-2 | - | - | TRBV21-1 | TGTGCCAGAAAGACAGAACTTAACTATGGCTACACCTTC | CARKTELNYGYTF
TRBJ2-7 | - | - | TRBV13 | TGTGCCAGCAGCTTACACCAGGGCGGATCCTACGAGCAGTACTTC | CASSLHQGGSYEQYF
TRBJ2-5 | once | - | TRBV7-7 | TGTGCTAGCAGCTTGGGGGGCTCGCCAGAGACCCAGTACTTC | CASSLGGSPETQYF
TRBJ1-5 | - | - | TRBV6-2/TRBV6-3 | TGTGCCAGCAGTTCCCGGGGAGGGCACGTTCAGCCCCAGCATTTT | CASSSRGGHVQPQHF
TRBJ1-2 | - | TRBD1 | TRBV5-8 | TGTGCCAGCAGCCCGGGACAGAACTATGGCTACACCTTC | CASSPGQNYGYTF
TRBJ1-2 | - | TRBD1 | TRBV28 | TGTGCCAGCAGTCAGGGGACAGGGGTGTCCTATGGCTACACCTTC | CASSQGTGVSYGYTF
TRBJ1-4 | once | TRBD1 | TRBV7-6 | TGTGCCAGCAGCTTAAATCCGGGGGGGACAGTGAATGAAAAACTGTTTTTT | CASSLNPGGTVNEKLFF
TRBJ2-5 | few | TRBD2 | TRBV7-2 | TGTGCCAGCAGCTTACCTAGCGGGAGGCAAGAGACCCAGTACTTC | CASSLPSGRQETQYF
TRBJ2-6 | - | - | TRBV14 | TGTGCCAGCAGCTACGCTGGGGCCAACGTCCTGACTTTC | CASSYAGANVLTF
TRBJ1-5 | - | - | TRBV10-3 | TGTGCCATCAGTGACTCCGGGAGCAATCAGCCCCAGCATTTT | CAISDSGSNQPQHF
TRBJ2-3 | few | - | TRBV29-1 | TGCAGCGTCAGTGGGATGACTAGCACAGATACGCAGTATTTT | CSVSGMTSTDTQYF
TRBJ1-2 | - | - | TRBV30 | TGTGCCTGGAGTAGGCACGGACAGACACTCTATGGCTACACCTTC | CAWSRHGQTLYGYTF
TRBJ1-1 | few | - | TRBV5-1 | TGCGCCAGCAGCGAACAAACAGGGACGAACACTGAAGCTTTCTTT | CASSEQTGTNTEAFF
TRBJ1-2 | - | - | TRBV5-1 | TGCGCCAGCAGCTTTGACACGAACTATGGCTACACCTTC | CASSFDTNYGYTF
TRBJ2-1 | - | - | TRBV4-1 | TGCGCCAGCAGCCCTCAGGGGCTAGCGGACAATGAGCAGTTCTTC | CASSPQGLADNEQFF
TRBJ1-2 | few | - | TRBV5-1 | TGCGCCAGCAGCTTGGGCGACAGGAATGGCTACACCTTC | CASSLGDRNGYTF
TRBJ2-1 | - | - | TRBV6-4 | TGTGCCAGCAGTGACTCACAGGGCTCCTACAATGAGCAGTTCTTC | CASSDSQGSYNEQFF
TRBJ1-2 | few | - | TRBV7-9 | TGTGCCCTGGAGTTTGATATGGTGGGCTACACCTTC | CALEFDMVGYTF
TRBJ2-1 | - | TRBD2 | TRBV11-2 | TGTGCCAGCAGCTTCGAGCGGGGGGCACACAATGAGCAGTTCTTC | CASSFERGAHNEQFF
TRBJ2-7 | - | - | TRBV6-5 | TGTGCCAGCAACCCCAACCATGACGAGCAGTACTTC | CASNPNHDEQYF
TRBJ1-1 | - | TRBD1 | TRBV28 | TGTGCCAGCAGTTTTTCCCGACAGGGAATGGCTTTCTTT | CASSFSRQGMAFF
TRBJ2-6 | - | TRBD1 | TRBV6-4 | TGTGCCAGCAGTGAAACAGGGGCCGGGGCCAACGTCCTGACTTTC | CASSETGAGANVLTF
TRBJ2-1 | - | TRBD1 | TRBV7-9 | TGTGCCAGCAGTTGGACAGGGGGGCAGGATGAGCAGTTCTTC | CASSWTGGQDEQFF
TRBJ1-5 | - | - | TRBV11-2 | TGTGCCAGCAGCCTAATGCCGGGAAATCAGCCCCAGCATTTT | CASSLMPGNQPQHF
TRBJ2-2 | - | TRBD2 | TRBV9 | TGTGCCAGCAGCCCGGGGGGCCTAGCGGGGGGCCGCGGGGAGCTGTTTTTT | CASSPGGLAGGRGELFF
TRBJ2-3 | - | TRBD1 | TRBV6-5 | TGTGCCAGCAGGCTACAGGGGGCCGGAGATACGCAGTATTTT | CASRLQGAGDTQYF
TRBJ1-5 | - | - | TRBV5-1 | TGCGCCAGCAGCTTGGGGGCCGAAAATCAGCCCCAGCATTTT | CASSLGAENQPQHF
TRBJ1-5 | - | TRBD1 | TRBV10-1 | TGCGCCAGCAGTGAGAAAGAACAGGGGTCACCATATAGCAATCAGCCCCAGCATTTT | CASSEKEQGSPYSNQPQHF
TRBJ1-2 | once | - | TRBV7-6 | TGTGCCAGCAGCCCACTCACGACAGGAGAACCCTATGGCTACACCTTC | CASSPLTTGEPYGYTF
TRBJ2-7 | - | TRBD1 | TRBV25-1 | TGTGCCAGCAGTGCACAAGTAGGGACAGGGGTCTACGAGCAGTACTTC | CASSAQVGTGVYEQYF
TRBJ1-1 | - | TRBD1 | TRBV27 | TGTGCCAGCAATACACAGGGGCCGAACACTGAAGCTTTCTTT | CASNTQGPNTEAFF
TRBJ2-1 | - | - | TRBV15 | TGTGCCACCAGCAGCCGCCCCCCGGGAACCTACAATGAGCAGTTCTTC | CATSSRPPGTYNEQFF
TRBJ2-3 | once | - | TRBV5-1 | TGCGCCAGCACCTATGGGGGGGATACGCAGTATTTT | CASTYGGDTQYF
TRBJ2-7 | - | - | TRBV2 | TGTGCCAGCAGCGCGACTTACGAGCAGTACTTC | CASSATYEQYF
TRBJ2-2 | - | - | TRBV11-2 | TGTGCCAGCAGCTTACAAACCTTCACCGGGGAGCTGTTTTTT | CASSLQTFTGELFF
TRBJ1-1 | - | - | TRBV30 | TGTGCCTGGAGTACGGACTTTTTGAACACTGAAGCTTTCTTT | CAWSTDFLNTEAFF
TRBJ1-5 | - | - | TRBV2 | TGTGCCAGCAGACCCAGCAGGGTTGGCAATCAGCCCCAGCATTTT | CASRPSRVGNQPQHF
TRBJ2-5 | - | TRBD1 | TRBV6-5 | TGTGCCAGCAGGACAGGGCTTGGGGAGACCCAGTACTTC | CASRTGLGETQYF
TRBJ1-5 | - | - | TRBV3-1/TRBV3-2 | TGTGCCAGCAGCCAAGACACTGGGGACCGTCAGCCCCAGCATTTT | CASSQDTGDRQPQHF